This TCR beta chain appears in the sequencing data of a study of early T cells in non-severe SARS-CoV-2 infection. Separate cDNA molecules each had unique molecular identifiers attached to them. One entry per CDR3 protein results from TCRdb running MiXCR on the 5' RACE reads. The sample lists about 66,000 distinct CDR3 sequences, 13% occurring once. The CDR3 has 14 amino acids. V trimming: 10 bases; J trimming: 3 bases; junction bases outside the gene matches: 11. CDR1 ENHRY and CDR2 SYGVKD come from the germline V gene. The sequencing sample was made of whole blood. The receptor was derived from an adult who was a healthcare worker with PCR-confirmed SARS-CoV-2 infection or an uninfected control (not recorded which). The chain recombines TRBV10-3 with TRBJ2-7; 8 bases line up with TRBD2. The CDR3 is CATTKPGLVYEQYF. The CDR3 DNA follows: TGTGCCACCACGAAGCCGGGACTAGTCTACGAGCAGTACTTC.